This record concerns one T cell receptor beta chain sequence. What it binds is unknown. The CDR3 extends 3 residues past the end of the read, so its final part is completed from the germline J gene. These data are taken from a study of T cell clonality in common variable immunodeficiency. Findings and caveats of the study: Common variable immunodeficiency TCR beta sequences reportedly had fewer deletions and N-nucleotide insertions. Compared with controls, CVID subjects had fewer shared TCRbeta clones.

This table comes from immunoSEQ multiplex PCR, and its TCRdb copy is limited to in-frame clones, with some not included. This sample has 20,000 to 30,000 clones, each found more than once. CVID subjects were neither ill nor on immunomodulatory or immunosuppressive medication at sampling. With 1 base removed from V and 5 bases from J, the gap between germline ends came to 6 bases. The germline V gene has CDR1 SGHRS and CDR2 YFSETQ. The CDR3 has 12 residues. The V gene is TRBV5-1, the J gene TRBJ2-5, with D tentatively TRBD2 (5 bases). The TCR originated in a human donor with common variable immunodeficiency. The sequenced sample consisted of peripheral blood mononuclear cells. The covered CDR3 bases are TGCGCCAGCAGCTTGCCGGGGGAGACC. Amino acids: CASSLPGET. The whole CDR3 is CASSLPGETQYF.